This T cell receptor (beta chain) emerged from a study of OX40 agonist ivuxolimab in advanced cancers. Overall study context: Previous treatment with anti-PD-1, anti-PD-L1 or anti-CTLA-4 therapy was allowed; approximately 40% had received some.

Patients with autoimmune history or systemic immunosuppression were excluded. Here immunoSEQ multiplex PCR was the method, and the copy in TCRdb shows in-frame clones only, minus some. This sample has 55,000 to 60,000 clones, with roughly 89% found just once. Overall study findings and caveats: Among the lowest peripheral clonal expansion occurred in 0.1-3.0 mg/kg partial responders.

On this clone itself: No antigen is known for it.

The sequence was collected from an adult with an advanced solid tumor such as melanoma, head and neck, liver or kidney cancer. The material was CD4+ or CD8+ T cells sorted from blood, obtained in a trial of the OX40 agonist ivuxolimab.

CDR3 amino acids: CASSSTPGTVYGYTF. The CDR3 DNA is TGCGCCAGCAGCTCCACTCCCGGGACGGTTTATGGCTACACCTTC. This chain joins TRBV5-1 and TRBJ1-2; D may be TRBD1 (5 bases). In germline, CDR1 is SGHRS, CDR2 YFSETQ. V lost 3 bases, J lost 5 bases, and 17 bases lay in between. CDR3 length: 15 amino acids.